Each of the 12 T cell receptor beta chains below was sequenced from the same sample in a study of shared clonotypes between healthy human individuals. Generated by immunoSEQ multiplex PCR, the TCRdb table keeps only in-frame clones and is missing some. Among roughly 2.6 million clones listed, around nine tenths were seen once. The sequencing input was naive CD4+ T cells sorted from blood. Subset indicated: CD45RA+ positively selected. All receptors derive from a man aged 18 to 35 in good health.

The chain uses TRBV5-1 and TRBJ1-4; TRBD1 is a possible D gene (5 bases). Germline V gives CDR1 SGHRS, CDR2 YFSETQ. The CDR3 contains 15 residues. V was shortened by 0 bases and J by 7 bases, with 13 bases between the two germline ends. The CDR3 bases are TGCGCCAGCAGCTTGGCTGCAAACCAGGGTGAAAAACTGTTTTTT. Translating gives CASSLAANQGEKLFF.

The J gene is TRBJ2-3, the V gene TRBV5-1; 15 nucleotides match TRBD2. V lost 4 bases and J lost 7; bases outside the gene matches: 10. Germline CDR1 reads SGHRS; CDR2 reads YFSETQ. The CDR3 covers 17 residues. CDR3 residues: CASSPGLAGGPSNTQYF. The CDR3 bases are TGCGCCAGCAGCCCGGGACTAGCGGGGGGCCCATCAAATACGCAGTATTTT.

The CDR3 here is CASGRDTGKAFF. DNA of the CDR3: TGTGCCAGCGGCCGGGACACGGGGAAAGCTTTCTTT. The V and J genes are TRBV6-5 and TRBJ1-1, with a possible D match to TRBD1 (6 bases). Trimming removed 8 bases at V and 9 bases at J, with 16 bases between. Germline V gene data show CDR1 as MNHEY and CDR2 as SVGAGI. The CDR3 length is 12 residues.

The CDR3 sequence: CASSGTASSGNTIYF. The CDR3 nucleotides read TGTGCCAGTTCTGGGACAGCTAGCTCTGGAAACACCATATATTTT. This sequence joins TRBV19 and TRBJ1-3; TRBD1 aligns across 7 bases. This CDR3 spans 15 amino acids. CDR1 is LNHDA and CDR2 is SQIVND in the germline V gene (reference sequence). Trimming took 8 bases from V and 0 from J; bases not matched to a gene: 7.

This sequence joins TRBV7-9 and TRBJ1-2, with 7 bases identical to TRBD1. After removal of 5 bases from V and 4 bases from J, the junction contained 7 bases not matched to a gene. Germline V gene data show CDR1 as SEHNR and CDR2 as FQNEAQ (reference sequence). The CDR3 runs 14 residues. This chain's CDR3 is CASSSPGQLYGYTF. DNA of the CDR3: TGTGCCAGCAGCAGTCCGGGACAGCTCTATGGCTACACCTTC.

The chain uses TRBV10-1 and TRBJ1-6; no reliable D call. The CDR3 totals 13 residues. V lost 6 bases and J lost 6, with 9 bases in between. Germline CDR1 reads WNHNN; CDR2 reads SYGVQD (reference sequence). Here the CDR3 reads CASSFLSNSPLHF. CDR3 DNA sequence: TGCGCCAGCAGCTTCCTGAGTAATTCACCCCTCCACTTT.

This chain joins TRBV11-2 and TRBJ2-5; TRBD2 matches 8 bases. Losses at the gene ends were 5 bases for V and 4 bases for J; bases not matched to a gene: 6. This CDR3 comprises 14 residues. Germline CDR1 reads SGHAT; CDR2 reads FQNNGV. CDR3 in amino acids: CASSASGRGETQYF. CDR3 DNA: TGTGCCAGCAGCGCGAGCGGGAGAGGAGAGACCCAGTACTTC.

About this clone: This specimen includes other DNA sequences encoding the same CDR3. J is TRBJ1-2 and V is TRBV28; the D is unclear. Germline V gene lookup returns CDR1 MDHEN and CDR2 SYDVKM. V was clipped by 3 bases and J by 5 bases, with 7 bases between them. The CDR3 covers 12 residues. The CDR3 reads CASSFEGYGYTF. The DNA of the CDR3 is TGTGCCAGCAGTTTCGAAGGGTATGGCTACACCTTC.

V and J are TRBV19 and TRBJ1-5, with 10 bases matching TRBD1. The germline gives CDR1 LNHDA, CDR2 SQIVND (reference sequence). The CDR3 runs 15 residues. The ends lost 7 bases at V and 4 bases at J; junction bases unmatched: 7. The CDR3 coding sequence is TGTGCCAGTAATTTGGGACAGGGGCCAAATCAGCCCCAGCATTTT. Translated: CASNLGQGPNQPQHF.

In nucleotides, the CDR3 is TGTGCCAGCAGTTCTCCCAGGGCCCACACTGAAGCTTTCTTT. Its protein is CASSSPRAHTEAFF. The V call is TRBV6-5, the J call TRBJ1-1, with TRBD1 as a possible D gene (5 bases). CDR1 MNHEY and CDR2 SVGAGI come from the germline V gene. This CDR3 region has 14 residues. V lost 4 bases and J lost 3, with 12 bases in between.

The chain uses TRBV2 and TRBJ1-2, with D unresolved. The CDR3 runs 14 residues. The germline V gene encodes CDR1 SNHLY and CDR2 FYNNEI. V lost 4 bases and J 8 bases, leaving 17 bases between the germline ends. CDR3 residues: CASSAGPQPQGYTF. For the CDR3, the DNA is TGTGCCAGCAGTGCCGGACCGCAGCCCCAAGGCTACACCTTC.

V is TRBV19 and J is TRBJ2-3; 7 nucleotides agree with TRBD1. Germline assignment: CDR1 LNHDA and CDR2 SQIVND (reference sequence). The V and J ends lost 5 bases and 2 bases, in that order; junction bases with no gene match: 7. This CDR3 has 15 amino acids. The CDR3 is CASSSDRHPTDTQYF. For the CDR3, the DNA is TGTGCCAGTAGTTCGGACAGGCACCCCACAGATACGCAGTATTTT.